These 15 T cell receptor beta chains came from one sample sequenced in a study of blood T cell repertoires in COVID-19 (dated by TCRdb to about 2020). The library was made by the immunoSEQ multiplex PCR assay. TCRdb stores this immuneACCESS table with in-frame sequences only. Part of the clones is absent; in the studies checked, under half of the shortfall reflects unresolved V genes, and no reason is known for the rest. This sample holds under 300,000 clones; 86% were observed only once. Of the sample, roughly 12% is held by the ten largest clones. Sequencing was carried out using peripheral blood. The receptors originated from a woman aged 30 to 39 with COVID-19, enrolled during active disease.

The chain employs TRBV29-1 and TRBJ2-7; 11 nucleotides line up with TRBD2. Germline V CDR1 and CDR2: SQVTM, ANQGSEA. The length of the CDR3 is 14 residues. Trimming cost V 2 bases and J 5 bases; bases outside gene matches: 5. CDR3 region: CSVETSGGEDEQYF. CDR3 in DNA: TGCAGCGTTGAAACTAGCGGGGGAGAGGACGAGCAGTACTTC.

The rearrangement joins TRBV14 to TRBJ2-7, with 7 bases identical to TRBD1. This CDR3 has 15 residues. Unmatched junction bases numbered 14, after V lost 5 bases and J lost 7 bases. Germline V gene sequence: CDR1 SGHDN, CDR2 FVKESK. The CDR3 loop reads CASSVESRGPGEQYF. DNA of the CDR3: TGTGCCAGCAGCGTCGAGAGTAGGGGGCCGGGGGAGCAGTACTTC.

The chain is built from TRBV14 and TRBJ1-6, with D maybe TRBD1 (5 bases). CDR1 is SGHDN and CDR2 is FVKESK in the germline V gene. The germline V and J ends were trimmed by 1 base and 10 bases, with 11 bases remaining between them. The CDR3 runs 14 residues. The CDR3 region is CASSQVTGGSPLHF. The CDR3 DNA sequence: TGTGCCAGCAGCCAAGTTACAGGAGGGTCACCCCTCCACTTT.

This sequence joins TRBV4-1 and TRBJ2-7; TRBD2 might be the D (5 bases). The V gene lost 2 bases and the J gene lost 5 bases, with 25 bases spanning the gap. CDR1 and CDR2 from the germline V gene are MGHRA and YSYEKL. CDR3 size: 18 residues. CDR3 region: CASSQLLPRGSFYHEQYF. The DNA for the CDR3 is TGCGCCAGCAGCCAACTTCTCCCTCGGGGTAGCTTCTACCACGAGCAGTACTTC.

On this clone itself: Other nucleotide sequences from this sample produce the same CDR3. V is TRBV7-9 and J is TRBJ2-7; 7 nucleotides agree with TRBD1. The CDR3 runs to 13 residues. Germline CDR1 is SEHNR and CDR2 is FQNEAQ (reference sequence). The V gene end was trimmed by 1 base and the J gene end by 3 bases; junction bases not matched to a gene: 0. The CDR3 sequence is CASSLDRGYEQYF. The CDR3 nucleotides read TGTGCCAGCAGCTTAGACAGGGGCTACGAGCAGTACTTC. The complete variable domain, with remaining parts taken from reference TRBV7-9 and TRBJ2-7, reads DTGVSQNPRHKITKRGQNVTFRCDPISEHNRLYWYRQTLGQGPEFLTYFQNEAQLEKSRLLSDRFSAERPKGSFSTLEIQRTEQGDSAMYLCASSLDRGYEQYFGPGTRLTVT.

The genes are TRBV19 and TRBJ1-1; a weak D match, TRBD1 (5 bases). The germline V gene has CDR1 LNHDA and CDR2 SQIVND (reference sequence). The CDR3 loop spans 14 amino acids. Trimming removed 3 bases at V and 5 bases at J, with 13 bases between. DNA for the CDR3: TGTGCCAGTAGTATGACCCTCGGGGGGACTGAAGCTTTCTTT. It translates to CASSMTLGGTEAFF.

V usage is TRBV10-1 and J usage is TRBJ2-7; TRBD1 is a possible D gene (6 bases). V was trimmed by 4 bases and J by 0 bases, leaving 13 bases between them. The CDR3 length is 15 residues. CDR1 is WNHNN and CDR2 is SYGVQD in the germline V gene (reference sequence). The DNA for the CDR3 is TGCGCCAGCAGTGCAGTAACAGGGATCTCCTACGAGCAGTACTTC. This gives the protein CASSAVTGISYEQYF.

J is TRBJ2-7 and V is TRBV19; D uncertain. CDR3 length equals 12 residues. Germline CDR1 is LNHDA and CDR2 is SQIVND (reference sequence). Trimming pared 5 bases from V and 3 bases from J, leaving 8 bases between. The CDR3 protein is CASSGQLYEQYF. CDR3 DNA: TGTGCCAGTAGTGGGCAGCTCTACGAGCAGTACTTC.

This clone was observed a few times. The V gene is TRBV30, the J gene TRBJ1-4; 7 bases fit TRBD1. CDR3 length: 14 amino acids. V trimming: 4 bases; J trimming: 6 bases; junction bases outside the gene matches: 8. Germline CDR1 GTSNPN, CDR2 SVGIG (reference sequence). For the CDR3, the DNA is TGTGCCTGGACCAGGGGGTTAGGGGATGAAAAACTGTTTTTT. It is translated as CAWTRGLGDEKLFF.

V is TRBV21-1 and J is TRBJ1-2. TRBV21-1 is noted as a pseudogene. CDR3 length: 15 amino acids. In nucleotides, the CDR3 is TGTGCCAGCAGCGGGCCGGGACTCGAGCTTTATGGCTACACCTTC. Its protein is CASSGPGLELYGYTF.

This chain joins TRBV7-9 and TRBJ1-5; D is ambiguous. There are 15 residues in the CDR3. Germline loops: CDR1 SEHNR, CDR2 FQNEAQ (reference sequence). Trimming removed 5 bases at V and 5 bases at J, with 16 bases between. The CDR3 sequence: CASSPREGWDQPQHF. The CDR3 DNA sequence: TGTGCCAGCAGCCCGAGGGAAGGGTGGGATCAGCCCCAGCATTTT.

About this clone: The sample has other DNA sequences that encode this CDR3 too. The rearrangement links TRBV10-1 to TRBJ2-1; 8 bases agree with TRBD2. The CDR3 runs to 15 residues. Germline CDR1 is WNHNN and CDR2 is SYGVQD (reference sequence). The V gene end was trimmed by 0 bases and the J gene end by 5 bases; junction bases not matched to a gene: 3. CDR3 in amino acids: CASSESGRGNNEQFF. CDR3 DNA sequence: TGCGCCAGCAGTGAGTCCGGGAGGGGTAACAATGAGCAGTTCTTC.

The V and J genes are TRBV3-1 (or the pseudogene TRBV3-2) and TRBJ2-4, with a possible D match to TRBD2 (6 bases). The V end lost 4 bases, the J end lost 0 bases, and 10 bases lay between the germline ends. The CDR3 consists of 15 residues. The germline CDR1 and CDR2 sequences are LGHDT and YNNKEL (reference sequence). CDR3 DNA: TGTGCCAGCAGCCGAGGAGGGGTAGCCAAAAACATTCAGTACTTC. Translating gives CASSRGGVAKNIQYF.

The genes are TRBV4-2 and TRBJ2-3; a possible D gene is TRBD1 (6 bases). The CDR3 has 13 amino acids. The V gene lost 7 bases and the J gene lost 7 bases, with 15 bases spanning the gap. Germline V gene sequence: CDR1 LGHNA, CDR2 YNFKEQ. CDR3 sequence reads: CASNTQGSYTQYF. In DNA, the CDR3 is TGTGCCAGCAACACCCAGGGGTCATATACGCAGTATTTT.

The chain is built from TRBV4-1 and TRBJ2-1, with D possibly being TRBD2 (6 bases). This CDR3 has 16 amino acids. V dropped 6 bases and J dropped 2 bases, with 17 bases sitting between them. Germline values: CDR1 MGHRA, CDR2 YSYEKL. The CDR3: CASRAFGGGAYNEQFF. The DNA of the CDR3 is TGCGCCAGCAGGGCCTTTGGAGGCGGGGCCTACAATGAGCAGTTCTTC.